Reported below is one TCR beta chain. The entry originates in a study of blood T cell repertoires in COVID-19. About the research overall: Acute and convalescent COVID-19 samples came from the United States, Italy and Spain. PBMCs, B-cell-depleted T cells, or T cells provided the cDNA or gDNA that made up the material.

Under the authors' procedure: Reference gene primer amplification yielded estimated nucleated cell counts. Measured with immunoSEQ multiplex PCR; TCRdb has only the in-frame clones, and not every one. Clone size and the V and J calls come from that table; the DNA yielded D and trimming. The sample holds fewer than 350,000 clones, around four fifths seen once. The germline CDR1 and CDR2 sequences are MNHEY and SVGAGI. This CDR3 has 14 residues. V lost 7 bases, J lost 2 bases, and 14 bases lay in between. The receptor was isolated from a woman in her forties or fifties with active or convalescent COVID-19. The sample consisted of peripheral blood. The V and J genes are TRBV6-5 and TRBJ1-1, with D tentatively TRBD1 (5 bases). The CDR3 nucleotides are TGTGCCAGCAAGTCAGGGAACGGCAACACTGAAGCTTTCTTT. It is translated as CASKSGNGNTEAFF.